What follows describes a single T cell receptor (gamma chain). The antigen it binds to is not known. The junction departs from the called germline gene at one end, perhaps through a read error. The CDR3 starts with the cysteine, ends with the phenylalanine, and has 11 residues. This entry keeps only the CDR3 DNA: 33 bases, framed from base 1. The sample is drawn from a study of gamma delta lymphoproliferative disorders and STAT genes (dated by TCRdb to 2017 to 2018). Study-wide context: Gamma-chain libraries were prepared from at least 50 ng of genomic DNA using the LymphoTrack Dx TCRG Assay. Because no corresponding Invivoscribe delta assay was available, delta-chain libraries were prepared according to the EuroClonality-NGS working group standard operating procedure. Within a larger immunophenotypic and STAT-mutation study, TCR gamma and delta CDR3 repertoires were profiled by deep sequencing in Tgammadelta lymphoproliferative disease patients and healthy controls. Two gamma-chain samples and all delta-chain samples were sequenced twice to confirm results. What the research found in general, with its limitations: Nearly all major patient gamma and delta clonotypes were public, shared with at least one healthy donor; only a couple of gamma clonotypes were private to disease. The authors pointed out that NGS specificity may be lower at low frequencies, so whether leukemic clones are public or private needs to be confirmed. In whole-repertoire clustering, patient gamma repertoires grouped separately from healthy controls, whereas delta repertoires showed no separation between groups. Control T cells likely spanned varied maturation stages, while leukemic cells were skewed toward terminal effectors, potentially limiting patient-control comparisons.

Both library methods used multiplex PCR with primers targeting conserved V and J regions of the TCR genes. Purified and pooled amplicons were sequenced on an Illumina MiSeq platform. The authors processed their data as follows. V(D)J alignment, clonotype assembly and translation were handled by MiXCR, while functionality assessment and CDR3 repertoire analyses were done with VDJtools. The IMGT definition of CDR3 was applied, and only productive sequences using functional genes were analyzed, with ORF genes and pseudogenes left out. Identical amino acid CDR3s of major clonotypes (frequency >=5%) were searched for across all patients and controls using a custom Python script. To compare clonotype frequencies between patients and controls, a one-sided non-parametric Wilcoxon test was applied. TCRdb reanalyzed the public reads with the CATT caller, and identical DNA sequences were merged afterwards. TCRdb, not the authors, supplied the V and J calls. This sample gives roughly 750 gamma-chain clones in total; 20% to 30% of them show up just once. Of the sample, around a fifth falls within the top ten clones.

TCR sequencing was performed on genomic DNA from peripheral blood mononuclear cells isolated from patients and controls. As controls, about 23 healthy adult blood donors (median age roughly 70 years; around twelve males and 11 females) were included and were matched to patients for age and sex. The source material was blood. This sequence was found in a human donor in good health. In this chain, TRGV10 is recombined with TRGJ1 or TRGJ2. TCRdb records no J gene; here it was assigned by comparing the DNA to germline. TRGV10 is marked as an open reading frame, function uncertain. The bases are TGCGCGGGACAGAATTATTATAAGAAACTCTTT. It specifies CAGQNYYKKLF.